The 2 T cell receptor beta chains below come from one sample, sequenced in a study of T cells in Graves' hyperthyroidism and ophthalmopathy. The source material, RNA transcripts, was used to amplify TCR beta CDR3 regions. First-round RT-PCR targeting the TCR CDR3 was performed with the HTBI primer set. TCRdb called the multiplex PCR reads again in MiXCR, with one record for every CDR3 protein. This table holds 300,000 to 400,000 distinct CDR3 sequences, approximately 14% found once. Input material: blood. These receptors were collected from an older woman with Graves' hyperthyroidism.

Many counts were recorded for this clonotype. The chain joins TRBV2 to TRBJ1-1, with D perhaps matching TRBD1 (5 bases). V lost 8 bases and J 4 bases, leaving 20 bases between the germline ends. Germline CDR1 reads SNHLY; CDR2 reads FYNNEI. The CDR3 covers 15 residues. CDR3 nucleotide sequence: TGTGCCAGCCTTCCGGGACTCGGGCGGTCCACTGAAGCTTTCTTT. Protein product: CASLPGLGRSTEAFF.

This clonotype has ten or more counts. This CDR3 is CASSPAQYEQYF. DNA for the CDR3: TGTGCCAGCTCACCCGCGCAGTACGAGCAGTACTTC. The J gene is TRBJ2-7, the V gene TRBV18; no firm D call. Germline V gene lookup returns CDR1 KGHSH and CDR2 LQKENI. The V end lost 3 bases, the J end lost 4 bases, and 7 bases lay between the germline ends. This CDR3 comprises 12 residues. Using reference TRBV18 and TRBJ2-7 for the parts outside the CDR3, the full variable domain is NAGVMQNPRHLVRRRGQEARLRCSPMKGHSHVYWYRQLPEEGLKFMVYLQKENIIDESGMPKERFSAEFPKEGPSILRIQQVVRGDSAAYFCASSPAQYEQYFGPGTRLTVT.